Below are 6 T cell receptor beta chains sequenced from a single sample in a study of Ad26.COV2.S vaccination and SARS-CoV-2 variants (dated by TCRdb to the early 2020s). The library was produced with the immunoSEQ multiplex PCR assay. TCRdb took over this immuneACCESS table, retaining in-frame rearrangements with V and J assigned. Such tables are incomplete; in checked studies, under half of the missing clones stem from an unresolved V gene, and the remainder is unexplained. For this sample the table gives hundreds of thousands of clones, of which approximately 90% were detected only once. The ten largest clones take up 12% of the sample. The treatment or condition label for this specimen denotes: around 19 received Ad26.COV2.S at low or high dose, single or two shots; about five received placebo; per-sample allocation not given. For vaccine and placebo recipients, repertoires were sequenced using samples collected on day 63 after the first injection.

The starting material was peripheral blood, obtained in a trial of Ad26.COV2.S vaccine versus placebo. The receptors stem from a person aged 18 to 65 who received the Ad26.COV2.S COVID-19 vaccine or a placebo.

The chain combines TRBV30 with TRBJ2-7; perhaps TRBD1 as D (6 bases). The CDR3 runs 15 residues. The V end was cut by 5 bases, the J end by 3 bases, with 20 bases between. Germline V gene lookup returns CDR1 GTSNPN and CDR2 SVGIG (reference sequence). This CDR3 reads CAWDQGRRLGYEQYF. The CDR3 DNA reads as TGTGCCTGGGATCAGGGGAGACGGTTAGGCTACGAGCAGTACTTC.

V usage is TRBV28 and J usage is TRBJ2-7, with TRBD2 matching over 12 bases. Germline V lookup: CDR1 MDHEN, CDR2 SYDVKM. This CDR3 is built from 16 residues. The ends lost 6 bases at V and 1 base at J; junction bases unmatched: 7. CDR3 in amino acids: CASRPTSGSPSYEQYF. CDR3 in DNA: TGTGCCAGCAGACCGACTAGCGGGAGCCCTTCCTACGAGCAGTACTTC.

The chain combines TRBV7-9 with TRBJ1-2; a possible D gene is TRBD1 (6 bases). Germline CDR1 and CDR2: SEHNR and FQNEAQ (reference sequence). V was clipped by 5 bases and J by 2 bases, with 18 bases between them. The CDR3 consists of 16 residues. CDR3 residues: CASSATPTGQNYGYTF. CDR3 in DNA: TGTGCCAGCAGCGCAACCCCGACAGGACAAAACTATGGCTACACCTTC.

V gene TRBV5-1 combines with J gene TRBJ2-7; D gene uncertain. Trimming left V 0 bases short and J 0 bases short, with 7 bases between. Germline CDR1 reads SGHRS; CDR2 reads YFSETQ. The CDR3 has 14 amino acids. The CDR3 loop is CASSLGPLSYEQYF. Written as DNA, the CDR3 is TGCGCCAGCAGCTTGGGGCCCCTCTCCTACGAGCAGTACTTC. Looking up the rest from reference TRBV5-1 and TRBJ2-7 gives the full variable domain: KAGVTQTPRYLIKTRGQQVTLSCSPISGHRSVSWYQQTPGQGLQFLFEYFSETQRNKGNFPGRFSGRQFSNSRSEMNVSTLELGDSALYLCASSLGPLSYEQYFGPGTRLTVT.

The J gene is TRBJ2-1, the V gene TRBV27; maybe TRBD2 (6 bases). V lost 3 bases to trimming and J lost 5 bases, with 8 bases between them. The CDR3 extends over 13 amino acids. The V gene's germline CDR1 is MNHEY and CDR2 SMNVEV (reference sequence). The DNA for the CDR3 is TGTGCCAGCAGTTTTGGAGGGCACAATGAGCAGTTCTTC. Amino acids: CASSFGGHNEQFF.

The V gene is TRBV10-3, the J gene TRBJ2-1; no clear D. Germline V gives CDR1 ENHRY, CDR2 SYGVKD. The CDR3 spans 15 residues. Trimming removed 2 bases at V and 0 bases at J, with 8 bases between. DNA of the CDR3: TGTGCCATCAGTGAGGTTTCAGGCTCCTACAATGAGCAGTTCTTC. Its protein product is CAISEVSGSYNEQFF.